The source of this T cell receptor (beta chain) is a study of OX40 agonist ivuxolimab in advanced cancers. Findings of the study overall: In the expanded peripheral T cells, antigen specificity was never determined. Doses of 0.1 to 3.0 mg/kg were accompanied by clonal expansion of CD4+ and CD8+ blood T cells by week 6.

Only in-frame clones appear in the TCRdb table, and some are missing; sequencing was by immunoSEQ multiplex PCR. This table has under 100,000 clones, 80% to 90% appearing once. A remark on this clone: Its antigen is unidentified.

Individuals having autoimmune disease history or systemic immunosuppression were not enrolled. The sequence came from an adult with an advanced solid tumor such as melanoma, head and neck, liver or kidney cancer. Sequenced here: CD4+ or CD8+ T cells sorted from blood, sampled in a trial of the OX40 agonist ivuxolimab.

CDR3 amino acids: CASSVGDGTDTQYF. CDR3 sequence (DNA): TGTGCCAGCAGTGTGGGGGACGGCACAGATACGCAGTATTTT. The V call is TRBV6-1, the J call TRBJ2-3; D possibly uses TRBD1 or TRBD2 (5 bases each). Germline V gene lookup returns CDR1 MNHNS and CDR2 SASEGT. V dropped 4 bases and J dropped 1 base, with 9 bases sitting between them. The CDR3 spans 14 residues.